Sequencing of this T cell receptor (beta chain) was carried out in a study of blood T cell repertoires in COVID-19. Study in general: From the United States, Italy and Spain came samples of acute and convalescent COVID-19.

Germline values: CDR1 MNHEY, CDR2 SVGAGI. This CDR3 contains 12 residues. The V end lost 5 bases, the J end lost 7 bases, and 9 bases lay between the germline ends. In the study's own analysis: Reference gene primer amplification gave estimated nucleated cell counts. Sequenced by immunoSEQ multiplex PCR; TCRdb stores in-frame clones only, minus some. For V, J and clone size, that table is used; D and trimming come from the DNA. The sample has about 300,000 clones; roughly 90% are singletons. The gene calls are TRBV6-5 and TRBJ2-1; D is undetermined. The sample comprised peripheral blood. The clonotype originates from a man younger than 35 with active or convalescent COVID-19. In DNA, the CDR3 is TGTGCCAGCAGTCTCACTCGGAATGAGCAGTTCTTC. Protein product: CASSLTRNEQFF.